Sequencing of this T cell receptor beta chain was carried out in a study of T cells in Graves' hyperthyroidism and ophthalmopathy. V shed 3 bases and J shed 7 bases, with 10 bases lying between them. In germline, CDR1 is LNHDA, CDR2 SQIVND (reference sequence). The CDR3 length is 13 residues. The PBMCs were taken from approximately 9.7 ml of fresh peripheral blood. This clonotype was detected many times. Its target is not known. Notes on the study in general: Stable hyperthyroidism and ophthalmopathy were separated using 13 V-J signatures.

There were TCR beta CDR3 regions amplified from RNA transcripts. In the first-round RT-PCR of the TCR CDR3, the HTBI primer set was used. Each CDR3 protein is one row after TCRdb ran MiXCR on the multiplex PCR reads. In the table there are hundreds of thousands of distinct CDR3 sequences, about 15% of which are singletons. This clonotype was sampled from a woman under 30 with Graves' hyperthyroidism. Sequenced input: blood. The chain uses TRBV19 and TRBJ2-1, with D perhaps TRBD2 (6 bases). DNA of the CDR3: TGTGCCAGTAGTATCTCCGGAGGGAATGAGCAGTTCTTC. It yields the protein CASSISGGNEQFF.